A single sample gave rise to the 22 T cell receptor beta chains below, sequenced in a study of response to subunit inactivated influenza vaccine (dated by TCRdb to about 2018). Receptor amplification or capture employed RT-PCR. The run used an Illumina HiSeq 2500. TCRdb handled the public reads itself, with Q25 trimming in fastp and clone calling in MiXCR, and kept productive beta chains. Entries that share a CDR3 protein sequence are merged under the most common genes and DNA. The sample table records 450,000 to 600,000 distinct CDR3 sequences; 7.6% of these occur just once. The top ten clones comprise over 10% of the sample. The source material was PBMCs from blood, sampled around 25 months after vaccination. The receptors here all came from a man between 50 and 75 years old who received an inactivated influenza vaccine. Donor details come from another sample of the same person, matched by shared clones.

Ten or more counts support this clonotype. The V and J genes are TRBV12-3 or TRBV12-4 and TRBJ2-7, with 7 bases matching TRBD1. J lost 2 bases, V lost 5 bases, and 3 bases had no gene match. The CDR3 totals 13 residues. This chain's CDR3 is CASSIGQAYEQYF. The CDR3 nucleotides read TGTGCCAGCAGTATAGGACAGGCCTACGAGCAGTACTTC.

There are many counts of this clonotype. The chain uses TRBV20-1 and TRBJ2-5, with 7 positions matching TRBD2. Germline V lookup: CDR1 DFQATT, CDR2 SNEGSKA (reference sequence). Trimming took 3 bases from V and 5 from J; bases not matched to a gene: 6. There are 13 residues in the CDR3. This CDR3 reads CSARWEGLETQYF. CDR3 coding DNA: TGCAGTGCTAGGTGGGAGGGCTTGGAGACCCAGTACTTC.

V and J are TRBV30 and TRBJ1-2; no reliable D call. V lost 2 bases and J 7 bases, leaving 11 bases between the germline ends. The CDR3 is made up of 12 amino acids. CDR1 is GTSNPN, CDR2 SVGIG, per germline (reference sequence). Here the CDR3 DNA reads TGTGCCTGGAGTAGACAAGCGGGTGGCTACACCTTC. It translates to CAWSRQAGGYTF.

Only a few counts were recorded for this clonotype. The V call is TRBV9, the J call TRBJ2-1; no reliable D call. Between the trimmed V and J ends, which lost 4 bases and 4 bases, there was a span of 15 bases. This CDR3 is 15 amino acids long. The germline V gene encodes CDR1 SGDLS and CDR2 YYNGEE. CDR3 sequence reads: CASSSSVGVYNEQFF. DNA for the CDR3: TGTGCCAGCAGCTCTTCGGTCGGCGTATACAATGAGCAGTTCTTC.

This clonotype was counted a few times. The chain combines TRBV20-1 with TRBJ2-3, with D perhaps TRBD1 or TRBD2 (5 bases each). V was trimmed by 3 bases and J by 0 bases, leaving 13 bases between them. Per the germline V gene, CDR1 is DFQATT and CDR2 is SNEGSKA (reference sequence). This CDR3 is built from 15 residues. CDR3 bases: TGCAGTGCTAGCCCCCCTGGGGGAAGCACAGATACGCAGTATTTT. This sequence encodes CSASPPGGSTDTQYF.

This clonotype was seen a few times. The chain uses TRBV6-2 or TRBV6-3 and TRBJ1-5; D remains unclear. Per germline, CDR1 MNHEY and CDR2 SVGEGT. V gave up 2 bases and J gave up 0 bases, with 11 bases separating them. The CDR3 consists of 16 residues. The CDR3: CASSYAHSPSNQPQHF. The CDR3, as DNA: TGTGCCAGCAGTTACGCACATAGCCCTAGCAATCAGCCCCAGCATTTT.

The chain has TRBV4-1 and TRBJ2-3, with TRBD2 matching over 8 bases. The CDR3 contains 16 residues. The V gene's germline CDR1 is MGHRA and CDR2 YSYEKL. Germline trimming cut 4 bases from V and 2 bases from J; bases unmatched to any gene: 8. DNA of the CDR3: TGCGCCAGCAGCCTCCGGGGTAGCGGGGCCACAGATACGCAGTATTTT. This translates into CASSLRGSGATDTQYF.

This clonotype was seen a handful of times. The chain couples TRBV29-1 to TRBJ1-1; no firm D call. Germline V gives CDR1 SQVTM, CDR2 ANQGSEA. This CDR3 has 13 residues. Trimming cost V 1 base and J 3 bases, with 9 bases left between them. CDR3 sequence: CSVEVRSDTEAFF. The CDR3 region has the DNA TGCAGCGTTGAAGTGCGCAGCGACACTGAAGCTTTCTTT.

The V and J genes are TRBV3-1 and TRBJ2-4; perhaps D is TRBD1 or TRBD2 (5 bases each). From germline, CDR1 is LGHDT and CDR2 YNNKEL (reference sequence). The CDR3 covers 14 residues. V gave up 3 bases and J gave up 8 bases, with 14 bases separating them. The CDR3 loop reads CASSQTWGKDIQYF. In DNA, the CDR3 is TGTGCCAGCAGCCAGACCTGGGGGAAGGACATTCAGTACTTC.

The genes are TRBV29-1 and TRBJ2-5; perhaps TRBD2 as D (6 bases). V gave up 6 bases and J gave up 0 bases, with 14 bases separating them. The CDR3 is made up of 14 amino acids. Germline lookup yields CDR1 SQVTM and CDR2 ANQGSEA. As DNA, the CDR3 is TGCAGCGTCCCTCCCGCGGGGTACCAAGAGACCCAGTACTTC. Protein: CSVPPAGYQETQYF.

The genes are TRBV19 and TRBJ1-5, with TRBD1 as a possible D gene (6 bases). This CDR3 region has 14 residues. V was clipped by 7 bases and J by 4 bases, with 14 bases between them. In germline, CDR1 is LNHDA, CDR2 SQIVND (reference sequence). The DNA of the CDR3 is TGTGCCAGTACCCGGACAAGGGGGAATCAGCCCCAGCATTTT. Translated: CASTRTRGNQPQHF.

This clonotype was recorded at least ten times. Written as DNA, the CDR3 is TGTGCCAGCAGACTTCTAGCGGGGGGGAGGAATGAGCAGTTCTTC. It specifies CASRLLAGGRNEQFF. V and J are TRBV12-3 or TRBV12-4 and TRBJ2-1; 12 positions agree with TRBD2. Trimming cost V 6 bases and J 7 bases; bases outside gene matches: 7. This CDR3 contains 15 residues.

In its sample, this clonotype was seen many times. The CDR3 DNA follows: TGTGCCAGCAGCTTAAGCAGGGAGTACGAGCAGTACTTC. As protein: CASSLSREYEQYF. The rearrangement joins TRBV7-8 to TRBJ2-7; D is possibly TRBD1 or TRBD2 (5 bases each). V gave up 2 bases and J gave up 4 bases, with 9 bases separating them. The CDR3 is made up of 13 amino acids. Germline CDR1 SGHVS, CDR2 FQNEAQ.

CDR3 in DNA: TGTGCCAGCAGCCAAGGTTTACGGGGTACTAACTATGGCTACACCTTC. It encodes CASSQGLRGTNYGYTF. V gene TRBV4-2 combines with J gene TRBJ1-2; no definite D call. The CDR3 is made up of 16 amino acids. Germline V gene lookup returns CDR1 LGHNA and CDR2 YNFKEQ. V lost 1 base and J 0 bases, leaving 12 bases between the germline ends.

This clonotype has just a few counts. The chain is built from TRBV28 and TRBJ2-7, with 7 bases lining up with TRBD2. There are 16 residues in the CDR3. V shed 6 bases and J 2 bases; nucleotides not matched to a gene: 13. Per germline, CDR1 MDHEN and CDR2 SYDVKM. This CDR3 reads CASRLAGGGAPYEQYF. CDR3 sequence (DNA): TGTGCCAGCAGACTCGCTGGCGGGGGAGCTCCCTACGAGCAGTACTTC.

This clonotype came up many times. V and J are TRBV12-3 or TRBV12-4 and TRBJ2-3, with 9 bases identical to TRBD2. The junction had 8 bases not matched to a gene; V was cut back by 2 bases and J by 5 bases. The CDR3 is made up of 16 amino acids. DNA of the CDR3: TGTGCCAGCAGTTTAAGGAGCGGGGGGACGTTAGATACGCAGTATTTT. Its protein is CASSLRSGGTLDTQYF.

This chain connects TRBV7-2 to TRBJ2-5, with TRBD1 identical over 8 bases. Germline CDR1 and CDR2: SGHTA and FQGNSA. The CDR3 runs to 17 residues. The V segment lost 1 base and the J segment 4 bases; nucleotides outside the gene matches: 11. CDR3 loop: CASSLVGTGGIVETQYF. Here the CDR3 DNA reads TGTGCCAGCAGCTTAGTTGGCACAGGGGGTATCGTAGAGACCCAGTACTTC.

This clonotype has a count of ten or more. The J gene is TRBJ2-6, the V gene TRBV2; 11 bases match TRBD1. Looked up from germline, CDR1 is SNHLY and CDR2 is FYNNEI. This CDR3 comprises 16 residues. V was pared by 5 bases and J by 11 bases, with 11 bases of the junction left unmatched. CDR3 residues: CASSFRTGGDVDVLTF. CDR3 DNA: TGTGCCAGCAGTTTCCGGACAGGGGGCGACGTAGACGTCCTGACTTTC. The whole variable domain, filled in from reference TRBV2 and TRBJ2-6, reads EPEVTQTPSHQVTQMGQEVILRCVPISNHLYFYWYRQILGQKVEFLVSFYNNEISEKSEIFDDQFSVERPDGSNFTLKIRSTKLEDSAMYFCASSFRTGGDVDVLTFGAGSRLTVL.

The chain has TRBV15 and TRBJ2-7; tentatively, D is TRBD1 (5 bases). Trimming stripped 1 base from V and 5 bases from J, with 6 bases between. The CDR3 is 12 amino acids. Germline CDR1 and CDR2: LNHNV and YYDKDF (reference sequence). CDR3 region: CATSRAGNEQYF. As DNA, the CDR3 is TGTGCCACCAGCAGAGCAGGGAACGAGCAGTACTTC.

The rearrangement links TRBV7-9 to TRBJ1-4, with 9 bases that match TRBD1. V was clipped by 4 bases and J by 8 bases; unmatched bases: 5. Germline V gene data show CDR1 as SEHNR and CDR2 as FQNEAQ (reference sequence). The CDR3 is 14 residues long. The CDR3 protein is CASSSGQGREKLFF. The CDR3 DNA follows: TGTGCCAGCAGCTCTGGACAGGGGAGGGAAAAACTGTTTTTT.

In this sample, this clonotype turned up a few times. J is TRBJ2-2 and V is TRBV4-3; 8 nucleotides align to TRBD2. Per the germline V gene, CDR1 is LGHNA and CDR2 is YSLEER. The V and J ends lost 3 bases and 4 bases, in that order; junction bases with no gene match: 4. The CDR3 length is 15 residues. The CDR3 reads CASSHGGVGTGELFF. For the CDR3, the DNA is TGCGCCAGCAGCCACGGGGGGGTCGGCACCGGGGAGCTGTTTTTT.

This clonotype was recorded many times. The J gene is TRBJ2-5, the V gene TRBV5-1; D is undetermined. Trimming pared 4 bases from V and 4 bases from J, leaving 14 bases between. The germline gives CDR1 SGHRS, CDR2 YFSETQ. The CDR3 contains 14 residues. The CDR3 DNA is TGCGCCAGCAGCCTCGGGTACCTGGGAGAGACCCAGTACTTC. The encoded protein is CASSLGYLGETQYF. The variable domain in full, with the rest retrieved from reference TRBV5-1 and TRBJ2-5, is KAGVTQTPRYLIKTRGQQVTLSCSPISGHRSVSWYQQTPGQGLQFLFEYFSETQRNKGNFPGRFSGRQFSNSRSEMNVSTLELGDSALYLCASSLGYLGETQYFGPGTRLLVL.